This T cell receptor (beta chain) appears in the sequencing data of a study of regulatory T cells in long-lasting Graves disease. TCR beta libraries were built with iRepertoire HTBI primers and Arm-PCR of CDR3 regions. MiXCR was run by TCRdb on the multiplex PCR reads, yielding one entry per CDR3 protein. The sample lists 520,000 or so distinct CDR3 sequences, approximately 12% seen once, with more than 8% in the top ten. Germline loops: CDR1 SGHAT, CDR2 FQNNGV. This CDR3 has 15 amino acids. This sample's time point: newly diagnosed GD, antithyroid drugs for less than 3 months. Isolated PBMC RNA provided the starting material for the TCR library. Of note for this clonotype: The junction departs from germline at one end; a sequencing error may be responsible.

The same data also contributed to another study, on T cells in Graves' hyperthyroidism and ophthalmopathy.

The material sequenced was peripheral blood mononuclear cells (PBMCs), taken at new diagnosis, from a patient treated with antithyroid drugs. The sequence was collected from a woman aged 25 to 39 with Graves disease. The chain couples TRBV11-2 to TRBJ2-2, with 10 bases fitting TRBD2. The CDR3 here is CASRLAGRRTGGLFF. The CDR3 nucleotides are TGTGCCAGCAGACTAGCGGGAAGGCGAACCGGGGGGCTGTTTTTT.